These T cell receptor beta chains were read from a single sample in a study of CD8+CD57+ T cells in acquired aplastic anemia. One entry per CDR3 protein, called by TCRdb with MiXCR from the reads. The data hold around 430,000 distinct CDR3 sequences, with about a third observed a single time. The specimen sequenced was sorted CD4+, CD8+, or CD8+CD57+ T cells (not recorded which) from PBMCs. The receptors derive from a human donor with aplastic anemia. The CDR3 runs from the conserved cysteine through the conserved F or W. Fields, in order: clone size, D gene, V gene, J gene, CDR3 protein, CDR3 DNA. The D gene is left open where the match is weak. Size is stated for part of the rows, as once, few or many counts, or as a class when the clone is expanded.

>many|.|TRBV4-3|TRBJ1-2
CASSQDGSYGYTF
TGTGCCAGCAGCCAGGACGGTTCCTATGGCTACACCTTC
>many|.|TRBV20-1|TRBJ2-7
CSAGSRAYEQYF
TGCAGTGCTGGCTCCAGGGCCTACGAGCAGTACTTC
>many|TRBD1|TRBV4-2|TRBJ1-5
CASSQKDRDGQPQHF
TGTGCCAGCAGCCAGAAGGACAGGGACGGTCAGCCCCAGCATTTT
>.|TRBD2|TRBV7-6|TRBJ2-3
CASSFELAGGTDTQYF
TGTGCCAGCAGCTTTGAACTAGCGGGGGGCACAGATACGCAGTATTTT
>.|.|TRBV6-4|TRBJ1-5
CVSSDGGTRQPQHF
TGTGTCAGCAGTGACGGCGGAACGCGCCAGCCCCAGCATTTT
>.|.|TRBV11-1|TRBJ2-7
CASSLAASDYEQHF
TGTGCCAGCAGCTTAGCGGCTAGCGACTACGAGCAGCACTTC
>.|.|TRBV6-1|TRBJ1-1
CASMYREYTEAFF
TGTGCCAGCATGTACAGGGAGTACACTGAAGCTTTCTTT
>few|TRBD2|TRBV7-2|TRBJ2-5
CASSPLGGGETQYF
TGTGCCAGCAGCCCTCTCGGGGGGGGAGAGACCCAGTACTTC
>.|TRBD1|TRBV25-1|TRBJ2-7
CASSELGTGSYEQYF
TGTGCCAGCAGTGAATTAGGGACAGGTTCCTACGAGCAGTACTTC
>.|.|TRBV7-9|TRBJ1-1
CASSLARGFDTEAFF
TGTGCCAGCAGCTTAGCCAGGGGTTTCGACACTGAAGCTTTCTTT
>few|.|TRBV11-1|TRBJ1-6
CASSQPTGERNSPLHF
TGTGCCAGCAGCCAACCTACCGGAGAACGTAATTCACCCCTCCACTTT
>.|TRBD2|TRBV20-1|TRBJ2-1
CSAGTSGRAPRSFF
TGCAGTGCCGGGACTAGCGGGAGGGCCCCTCGGTCGTTCTTC
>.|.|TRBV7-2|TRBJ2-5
CASSLWGPEETQYF
TGTGCCAGCAGCTTATGGGGGCCGGAAGAGACCCAGTACTTC
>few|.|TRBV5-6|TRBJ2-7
CASSFVGASSYEQYF
TGTGCCAGCAGCTTCGTGGGCGCTAGCTCCTACGAGCAGTACTTC
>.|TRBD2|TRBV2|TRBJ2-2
CASTGTSGGNTGELFF
TGTGCCAGCACCGGGACTAGCGGGGGGAACACCGGGGAGCTGTTTTTT
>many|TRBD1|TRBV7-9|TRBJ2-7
CASSSATGRYEQYF
TGTGCCAGCAGCTCAGCGACAGGGCGCTACGAGCAGTACTTC
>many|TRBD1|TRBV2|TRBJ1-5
CASSTGGQPQHF
TGTGCCAGCAGTACAGGGGGCCAGCCCCAGCATTTT
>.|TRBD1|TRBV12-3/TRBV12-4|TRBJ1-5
CASTPDRGPSQPQHF
TGTGCCAGCACCCCGGACAGGGGGCCGAGTCAGCCCCAGCATTTT
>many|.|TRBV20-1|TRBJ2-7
CSASPRASYEQYF
TGCAGTGCTAGTCCCCGGGCGTCCTACGAGCAGTACTTC
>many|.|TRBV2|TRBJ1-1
CASSGDLNTEAFF
TGTGCCAGCAGTGGGGACTTGAACACTGAAGCTTTCTTT
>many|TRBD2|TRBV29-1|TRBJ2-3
CSVRTSGGDTQYF
TGCAGCGTTAGGACTAGCGGGGGAGATACGCAGTATTTT
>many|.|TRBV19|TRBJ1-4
CASSTSGNEKLFF
TGTGCCAGTAGTACTTCTGGGAATGAAAAACTGTTTTTT
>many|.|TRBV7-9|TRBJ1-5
CAEKDQPQHF
TGTGCCGAAAAGGATCAGCCCCAGCATTTT
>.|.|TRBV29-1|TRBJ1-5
CSVTTGPGQPRHF
TGCAGCGTGACAACAGGCCCCGGTCAGCCCCGGCATTTT
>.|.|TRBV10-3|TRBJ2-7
CAISEGWSTYEQYF
TGTGCCATCAGTGAGGGTTGGTCAACCTACGAGCAGTACTTC
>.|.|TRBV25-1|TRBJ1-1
CASSSRESEAFF
TGTGCCAGCAGTTCTAGGGAGTCTGAAGCTTTCTTT
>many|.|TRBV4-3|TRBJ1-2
CASSQAGTYGYTF
TGCGCCAGCAGCCAAGCAGGGACCTATGGCTACACCTTC
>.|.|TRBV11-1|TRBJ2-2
CAGSLWRQGVTGELFF
TGTGCCGGCAGCTTATGGAGGCAGGGCGTCACCGGGGAGCTGTTTTTT
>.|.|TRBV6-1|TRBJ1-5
CASGQPRIQPQHF
TGTGCCAGCGGCCAGCCCAGGATTCAGCCCCAGCATTTT
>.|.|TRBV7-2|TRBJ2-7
CASSLGQSNEQYF
TGTGCCAGCTCACTGGGACAATCCAACGAGCAGTACTTC
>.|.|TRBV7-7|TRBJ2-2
CASSFIGELFF
TGTGCTAGCAGCTTCATTGGGGAGCTGTTTTTT
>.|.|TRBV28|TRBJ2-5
CASSRAGVMETQYF
TGTGCCAGCAGCCGGGCAGGAGTTATGGAGACCCAGTACTTC
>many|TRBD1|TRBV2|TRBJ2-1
CASTLRGQDDNEQFF
TGTGCCAGCACCTTAAGGGGGCAGGATGACAATGAGCAGTTCTTC
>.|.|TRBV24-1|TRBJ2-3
CATSERSFGTDTQYF
TGTGCCACCAGTGAACGGAGTTTCGGCACAGATACGCAGTATTTT
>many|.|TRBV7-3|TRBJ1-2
CASSASRENFIYGYTF
TGTGCCAGCAGCGCCTCCAGGGAGAACTTTATCTATGGCTACACCTTC
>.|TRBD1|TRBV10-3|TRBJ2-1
CAISGQVNNEQFF
TGTGCCATCAGCGGACAGGTAAACAATGAGCAGTTCTTC
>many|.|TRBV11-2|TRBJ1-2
CASSLRPGRGDYGYTF
TGTGCCAGCAGCTTACGTCCCGGTCGAGGGGACTATGGCTACACCTTC
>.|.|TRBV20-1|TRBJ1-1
CSAGRTSQGITEAFF
TGCAGTGCCGGCCGCACCTCTCAGGGGATCACTGAAGCTTTCTTT
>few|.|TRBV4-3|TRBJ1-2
CASSQEGAPNYGYTF
TGCGCCAGCAGCCAAGAAGGGGCCCCTAACTATGGCTACACCTTC
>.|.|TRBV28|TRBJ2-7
CASSDVSEQYF
TGTGCCAGCAGTGACGTTAGCGAGCAGTACTTC
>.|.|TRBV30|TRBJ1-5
CAWSVEAASNQPQHF
TGTGCCTGGAGTGTAGAGGCGGCCAGCAATCAGCCCCAGCATTTT
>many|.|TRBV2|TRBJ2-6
CASSKGASGANVLTF
TGTGCCAGCAGTAAAGGGGCCTCTGGGGCCAACGTCCTGACTTTC
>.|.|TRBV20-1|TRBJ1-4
CSASAGQSEKLFF
TGCAGTGCTAGTGCTGGACAGTCGGAAAAACTGTTTTTT
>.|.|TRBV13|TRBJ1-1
CASSPQPRPEAFF
TGTGCCAGCAGCCCTCAGCCCCGTCCTGAAGCTTTCTTT
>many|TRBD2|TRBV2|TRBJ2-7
CASSKTSGSHEQYF
TGTGCCAGCAGTAAGACTAGCGGGAGCCACGAGCAGTACTTC
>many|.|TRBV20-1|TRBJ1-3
CSARTRDTIYF
TGCAGTGCTAGGACACGGGACACCATATATTTT
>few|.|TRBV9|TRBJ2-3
CASRYAGTQYF
TGTGCCAGCAGGTACGCGGGTACGCAGTATTTT
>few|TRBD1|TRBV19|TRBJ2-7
CASSTGQGHEQCF
TGTGCCAGTAGTACGGGACAGGGCCACGAGCAGTGCTTC
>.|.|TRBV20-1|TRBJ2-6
CSANSGASISGANVLTF
TGCAGTGCTAATTCCGGGGCCTCCATCTCTGGGGCCAACGTCCTGACTTTC
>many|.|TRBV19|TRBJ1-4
CASSSGSGDEKLFF
TGTGCCAGTAGTTCCGGTTCTGGGGATGAAAAACTGTTTTTT
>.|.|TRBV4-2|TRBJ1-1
CASSQGPNSEAFF
TGTGCCAGCAGCCAAGGCCCTAACTCGGAAGCTTTCTTT
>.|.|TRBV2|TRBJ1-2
CASSETSGYTF
TGTGCCAGCAGTGAAACTAGCGGCTACACCTTC
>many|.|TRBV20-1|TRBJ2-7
CSASGGEQYF
TGCAGTGCTAGCGGGGGCGAGCAGTACTTC